These 7 T cell receptor beta chains originate from one sample sequenced in a study of T cell responses to AZD1222 COVID-19 vaccine. The table came from immunoSEQ multiplex PCR; TCRdb's copy has only in-frame clones and leaves some out. The repertoire holds under 150,000 clones, around 88% seen once, with roughly 16% in the top ten. The source was peripheral blood, collected on day 0 of AZD1222 vaccination. These receptors all stem from an adult in good health.

The V and J genes are TRBV6-5 and TRBJ1-1, with D maybe TRBD1 (5 bases). V was pared by 2 bases and J by 6 bases, with 19 bases between. The CDR3 extends over 16 amino acids. Germline V gene lookup returns CDR1 MNHEY and CDR2 SVGAGI. CDR3 amino acids: CASSYAPGPQKAEAFF. The CDR3 DNA reads TGTGCCAGCAGTTACGCCCCGGGGCCCCAGAAGGCTGAAGCTTTCTTT.

The J gene is TRBJ1-6, the V gene TRBV5-4, with TRBD1 matching 8 bases. The CDR3 covers 15 residues. Germline V lookup: CDR1 SGHNT, CDR2 YYREEE (reference sequence). Germline trimming cut 4 bases from V and 10 bases from J; bases unmatched to any gene: 10. In nucleotides, the CDR3 is TGTGCCAGCAGCATCACCAGGGGGCCAGGGTCACCCCTCCACTTT. It yields the protein CASSITRGPGSPLHF.

CDR3 sequence: CASSQVNPAFNEKLFF. CDR3 sequence (DNA): TGTGCCAGCAGCCAAGTGAACCCAGCCTTTAATGAAAAACTGTTTTTT. The chain combines TRBV4-2 with TRBJ1-4; no reliable D call. The ends were cut back, 1 base at V and 4 bases at J, with 13 bases in the middle. The CDR3 runs 16 residues. The V gene's germline CDR1 is LGHNA and CDR2 YNFKEQ.

The V call is TRBV25-1, the J call TRBJ1-1, with D perhaps TRBD1 (5 bases). Germline V CDR1 and CDR2: MGHDK, SYGVNS. This CDR3 is built from 12 residues. With 5 bases removed from V and 10 bases from J, the gap between germline ends came to 14 bases. CDR3 nucleotide sequence: TGTGCCAGCAGTTGGGGCAGGGTTGGAGCTTTCTTT. Its translation is CASSWGRVGAFF.

This clone has a single count. This chain uses TRBV27 with TRBJ2-7, with D unresolved. Deletions cut 3 bases from V and 2 bases from J, with 8 bases between. This CDR3 spans 13 amino acids. Looked up from germline, CDR1 is MNHEY and CDR2 is SMNVEV (reference sequence). Here the CDR3 DNA reads TGTGCCAGCAGTTTGACGCATACCTACGAGCAGTACTTC. This translates into CASSLTHTYEQYF.

This chain connects TRBV6-8 to TRBJ2-7, with D uncertain. V was shortened by 5 bases and J by 2 bases, with 16 bases between the two germline ends. Per germline, CDR1 MNHGY and CDR2 SAAAGT. The CDR3 extends over 15 amino acids. The CDR3 bases are TGTGCCAGCAGTGACGGACCTTTAGGGACCTACGAGCAGTACTTC. Translating gives CASSDGPLGTYEQYF.

The chain is built from TRBV7-2 and TRBJ1-2; D might be TRBD1 (5 bases). V lost 5 bases and J 5 bases, leaving 15 bases between the germline ends. Looked up from germline, CDR1 is SGHTA and CDR2 is FQGNSA. The CDR3 loop spans 14 amino acids. CDR3 sequence: CASSALGVGYGYTF. DNA for the CDR3: TGTGCCAGCAGCGCCCTGGGGGTGGGATATGGCTACACCTTC.